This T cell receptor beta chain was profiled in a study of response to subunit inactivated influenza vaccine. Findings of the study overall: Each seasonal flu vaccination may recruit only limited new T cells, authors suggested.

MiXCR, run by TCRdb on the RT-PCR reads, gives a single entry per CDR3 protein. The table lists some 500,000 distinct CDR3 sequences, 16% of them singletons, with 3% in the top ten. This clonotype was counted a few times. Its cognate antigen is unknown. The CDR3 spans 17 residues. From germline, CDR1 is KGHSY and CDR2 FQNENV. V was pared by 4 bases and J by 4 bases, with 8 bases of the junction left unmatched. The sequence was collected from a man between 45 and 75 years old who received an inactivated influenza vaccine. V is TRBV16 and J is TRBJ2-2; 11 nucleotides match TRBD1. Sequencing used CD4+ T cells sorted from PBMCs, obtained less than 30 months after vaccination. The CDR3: CASSLNPGQGGTGELFF. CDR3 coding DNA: TGTGCCAGCAGCCTCAACCCGGGACAGGGGGGCACCGGGGAGCTGTTTTTT.